Included here is one T cell receptor beta chain sequence, with context. This sample stems from a study of PD-1 and CTLA-4 blockade in melanoma. Generated by immunoSEQ multiplex PCR, the TCRdb table keeps only in-frame clones and is missing some. The sample lists about 15,000 clones, about 70% occurring once. After removal of 5 bases from V and 0 bases from J, the junction contained 6 bases not matched to a gene. The CDR3 extends over 16 amino acids. The germline V gene encodes CDR1 LNHDA and CDR2 SQIVND (reference sequence). The specimen comprised CD8+ T cells from peripheral blood, sampled from a patient given anti-PD-1 treatment. The chain is built from TRBV19 and TRBJ1-5; 8 nucleotides align to TRBD1. The TCR was taken from a human donor with melanoma. The chain's CDR3 is CASSFQGAVSNQPQHF. In nucleotides, the CDR3 is TGTGCCAGTAGTTTCCAGGGGGCGGTTAGCAATCAGCCCCAGCATTTT.